The 22 T cell receptor beta chains presented below share a single source sample, sequenced in a study of identical twins. MiXCR was run by TCRdb on the 5' RACE reads, yielding one entry per CDR3 protein. The data hold about 340,000 distinct CDR3 sequences, with roughly an eighth observed a single time. These records were also assigned to another study, of yellow fever vaccine responses in identical twins.

The sample taken for sequencing was CD8+ T cells sorted from blood. These receptor sequences come from a woman between 18 and 29 years old in good health.

The V call is TRBV24-1, the J call TRBJ1-2, with D tentatively TRBD1 (5 bases). The CDR3 consists of 13 residues. V lost 8 bases, J lost 2 bases, and 11 bases lay in between. Looked up from germline, CDR1 is KGHDR and CDR2 is SFDVKD. The CDR3 nucleotides read TGTGCCACCATGGACAACGTAAACTATGGCTACACCTTC. It codes for CATMDNVNYGYTF.

This clonotype appeared many times. The chain joins TRBV24-1 to TRBJ2-2, with D unresolved. Trimming stripped 5 bases from V and 2 bases from J, with 8 bases between. Per the germline V gene, CDR1 is KGHDR and CDR2 is SFDVKD. The CDR3 loop spans 14 amino acids. The CDR3 sequence: CATSGPVNTGELFF. The CDR3 DNA reads TGTGCCACCAGTGGTCCCGTAAACACCGGGGAGCTGTTTTTT.

This chain connects TRBV2 to TRBJ2-7, with TRBD2 as a possible D gene (5 bases). The V gene's germline CDR1 is SNHLY and CDR2 FYNNEI. The CDR3 has 14 residues. Deletions cut 11 bases from V and 0 bases from J, with 17 bases between. The CDR3 region has the DNA TGTGCCGCCTACCTTGGACTCAGCTCCTACGAGCAGTACTTC. Protein: CAAYLGLSSYEQYF.

The chain recombines TRBV7-6 with TRBJ1-1, with 10 bases aligning to TRBD1. CDR1 is SGHVS and CDR2 is FNYEAQ in the germline V gene. J lost 0 bases, V lost 5 bases, and 3 bases had no gene match. The CDR3 is 15 amino acids. CDR3 amino acids: CASSPGQGVNTEAFF. CDR3 coding DNA: TGTGCCAGCAGCCCCGGACAGGGGGTGAACACTGAAGCTTTCTTT.

The chain uses TRBV4-2 and TRBJ2-5; 7 bases fit TRBD1. With 3 bases clipped from V and 13 bases from J, the junction kept 8 bases outside the gene matches. The CDR3 sequence is 12 residues long. The V gene's germline CDR1 is LGHNA and CDR2 YNFKEQ. The CDR3 region has the DNA TGTGCCAGCAGCCACCTATCCCGGGACAGGTACTTC. Its protein is CASSHLSRDRYF.

This clonotype was picked up many times. V usage is TRBV29-1 and J usage is TRBJ1-2; 8 bases align to TRBD1. CDR1 is SQVTM, CDR2 ANQGSEA, per germline. V lost 2 bases and J lost 3; bases outside the gene matches: 5. The length of the CDR3 is 14 residues. The CDR3: CSVERSGGDYGYTF. The CDR3 region has the DNA TGCAGCGTTGAACGCTCAGGGGGCGACTATGGCTACACCTTC.

The chain links TRBV7-3 to TRBJ1-1, with D tentatively TRBD1 (5 bases). With 2 bases removed from V and 0 bases from J, the gap between germline ends came to 7 bases. The germline V gene has CDR1 SGHTA and CDR2 FQGTGA. This CDR3 is built from 14 residues. In DNA form, the CDR3 reads TGTGCCAGCAGCTTAGGGGCCATGAACACTGAAGCTTTCTTT. It encodes CASSLGAMNTEAFF.

In this sample, this clonotype turned up a few times. The V call is TRBV28, the J call TRBJ1-4; TRBD1 might be the D (6 bases). This CDR3 is 16 amino acids long. Trimming left V 8 bases short and J 0 bases short, with 16 bases between. Germline loops: CDR1 MDHEN, CDR2 SYDVKM. DNA for the CDR3: TGTGCCAGCGGTTACCGGGACACTACAACTAATGAAAAACTGTTTTTT. Translating it yields CASGYRDTTTNEKLFF.

This clonotype has more than one count but fewer than ten. CDR3 nucleotide sequence: TGTGCCAGCAGCCCACGGGGGGGACGCGACAATGAGCAGTTCTTC. Protein sequence: CASSPRGGRDNEQFF. This chain connects TRBV9 to TRBJ2-1, with TRBD2 matching over 8 bases. V gave up 4 bases and J gave up 5 bases; unmatched junction bases: 8. Per germline, CDR1 SGDLS and CDR2 YYNGEE. There are 15 residues in the CDR3.

The sample holds many counts of this clonotype. V gene TRBV12-3 or TRBV12-4 combines with J gene TRBJ2-7; a weak D match, TRBD2 (5 bases). Trimming shortened V by 5 bases and J by 3 bases, and 8 bases separated the two germline ends. The CDR3 totals 12 residues. The CDR3: CASSPGIYEQYF. CDR3 nucleotide sequence: TGTGCCAGCAGTCCGGGGATCTACGAGCAGTACTTC.

The rearrangement uses TRBV5-5 and TRBJ2-2; TRBD2 matches at 7 bases. Germline assignment: CDR1 SGHKS and CDR2 YYEKEE (reference sequence). This CDR3 has 15 residues. The V segment lost 0 bases and the J segment 8 bases; nucleotides outside the gene matches: 7. The chain's CDR3 is CASSLVVGGPGELFF. The CDR3 DNA reads as TGTGCCAGCAGCTTGGTAGTGGGAGGGCCTGGGGAGCTGTTTTTT.

J is TRBJ2-3 and V is TRBV20-1; D is undetermined. Trimming cost V 0 bases and J 6 bases, with 16 bases left between them. CDR1 is DFQATT and CDR2 is SNEGSKA in the germline V gene (reference sequence). The CDR3 has 15 amino acids. The CDR3 loop reads CSARDRNFRPDTQYF. CDR3 coding DNA: TGCAGTGCTAGAGATAGGAATTTTCGGCCCGATACGCAGTATTTT.

This clonotype was observed a handful of times. V usage is TRBV3-1 and J usage is TRBJ2-5, with 9 bases aligning to TRBD2. This CDR3 has 13 amino acids. J was trimmed by 3 bases and V by 6 bases; bases with no gene match: 2. Looked up from germline, CDR1 is LGHDT and CDR2 is YNNKEL (reference sequence). The CDR3 reads CASRTSGEETQYF. CDR3 in DNA: TGTGCCAGCAGGACTAGCGGAGAAGAGACCCAGTACTTC.

This clonotype has more than one count but fewer than ten. The chain combines TRBV12-3 or TRBV12-4 with TRBJ1-4; unclear D gene. Trimming pared 6 bases from V and 4 bases from J, leaving 15 bases between. CDR3 size: 15 residues. In nucleotides, the CDR3 is TGTGCCAGCAGCCCCCGAGTCAGAATTAATGAAAAACTGTTTTTT. It is translated as CASSPRVRINEKLFF.

The chain combines TRBV20-1 with TRBJ1-1; 10 nucleotides line up with TRBD1. CDR3 length: 12 residues. The V gene's germline CDR1 is DFQATT and CDR2 SNEGSKA (reference sequence). Germline trimming cut 6 bases from V and 4 bases from J; bases unmatched to any gene: 2. CDR3 amino acids: CSAGTGVTEAFF. The CDR3 DNA reads as TGCAGTGCGGGGACAGGGGTCACTGAAGCTTTCTTT.

This clonotype was counted only a few times. The V and J genes are TRBV7-6 and TRBJ1-5, with 8 bases that match TRBD1. J gave up 2 bases and V 5 bases, and 8 bases lay outside the gene matches. The CDR3 totals 16 residues. CDR1 and CDR2 (germline): SGHVS, FNYEAQ. The CDR3 region is CASSAQGGEGNQPQHF. The CDR3 DNA sequence: TGTGCCAGCAGCGCACAGGGGGGGGAAGGCAATCAGCCCCAGCATTTT.

This clonotype occurred many times. The chain is built from TRBV5-1 and TRBJ2-3, with D unclear. With 1 base removed from V and 1 base from J, the gap between germline ends came to 13 bases. The CDR3 is 16 amino acids. CDR1 and CDR2 (germline): SGHRS, YFSETQ. The CDR3 reads CASSLSARWGTDTQYF. Written as DNA, the CDR3 is TGCGCCAGCAGCTTGTCGGCTAGATGGGGCACAGATACGCAGTATTTT.

This clonotype was counted between two and nine times. The genes are TRBV13 and TRBJ2-1; TRBD2 matches 7 bases. The CDR3 has 15 amino acids. J was trimmed by 9 bases and V by 0 bases; bases with no gene match: 8. The V gene's germline CDR1 is PRHDT and CDR2 FYEKMQ (reference sequence). The CDR3 reads CASSLGTSILSEQFF. CDR3 nucleotide sequence: TGTGCCAGCAGCTTAGGGACTAGCATCCTTAGTGAGCAGTTCTTC.

V gene TRBV5-1 combines with J gene TRBJ2-1; a possible D gene is TRBD2 (5 bases). This CDR3 contains 16 residues. The V end lost 3 bases, the J end lost 2 bases, and 15 bases lay between the germline ends. The germline gives CDR1 SGHRS, CDR2 YFSETQ. CDR3 sequence reads: CASSSAPDGTYNEQFF. The CDR3 nucleotides read TGCGCCAGCAGCTCAGCCCCGGACGGGACCTACAATGAGCAGTTCTTC.

The V call is TRBV27, the J call TRBJ1-4; D is unresolved. The germline gives CDR1 MNHEY, CDR2 SMNVEV (reference sequence). The CDR3 sequence is 13 residues long. Between the trimmed V and J ends, which lost 5 bases and 8 bases, there was a span of 12 bases. The DNA for the CDR3 is TGTGCCAGCAGTATCAACGGCCGAGAAAAACTGTTTTTT. Its protein product is CASSINGREKLFF.

The chain recombines TRBV14 with TRBJ2-3; 7 nucleotides match TRBD2. With 3 bases clipped from V and 2 bases from J, the junction kept 2 bases outside the gene matches. This CDR3 has 14 amino acids. The V gene's germline CDR1 is SGHDN and CDR2 FVKESK. CDR3: CASSQWDYTDTQYF. The CDR3 DNA sequence: TGTGCCAGCAGCCAGTGGGACTACACAGATACGCAGTATTTT.

The CDR3 here is CASSWGHTASSYEQYF. The CDR3 DNA sequence: TGTGCCAGCAGTTGGGGACACACCGCTAGCAGCTACGAGCAGTACTTC. V usage is TRBV5-4 and J usage is TRBJ2-7; TRBD1 is a possible D gene (6 bases). The CDR3 totals 16 residues. Germline CDR1 and CDR2: SGHNT and YYREEE (reference sequence). The V end lost 5 bases, the J end lost 3 bases, and 21 bases lay between the germline ends.